This is a list of T cell receptor beta chains from one sample in a study of cytomegalovirus exposure and HLA in healthy donors. Sequencing was performed with immunoSEQ multiplex PCR; in TCRdb, only in-frame clones are kept and a portion is missing. The table shows 160,000 or so clones, with roughly 80% occurring only once. The sequencing sample was made of PBMCs. Source of these receptors: a female donor in good health and CMV-seronegative. The CDR3 runs from the conserved cysteine through the conserved F or W.

v_call cdr3_aa
TRBV6-5 CASSRQGVTEAFF
TRBV21-1 CAIHPETYEQYF
TRBV5-1 CASSYYRFDRGHSYGYTF
TRBV11-1 CASSLHGDGHYGYTF
TRBV7-3 CASSAQGDGELFF
TRBV28 CASSNAGSSSDTQYF
TRBV7-9 CASSPTSGRFYEQYF
TRBV10-1 CASSESAGGWDTQYF
TRBV10-3 CASKGQGETDTQYF
TRBV28 CASRHIGSDYGYTF
TRBV5-1 CASSDTSGSPYEQYF
TRBV7-2 CASSLAGRQETQYF
TRBV5-4 CASSLGGTPIEQYF
TRBV10-3 CAISEPSLAKNIQYF
TRBV4-1 CASGSPGTGVHEQYF